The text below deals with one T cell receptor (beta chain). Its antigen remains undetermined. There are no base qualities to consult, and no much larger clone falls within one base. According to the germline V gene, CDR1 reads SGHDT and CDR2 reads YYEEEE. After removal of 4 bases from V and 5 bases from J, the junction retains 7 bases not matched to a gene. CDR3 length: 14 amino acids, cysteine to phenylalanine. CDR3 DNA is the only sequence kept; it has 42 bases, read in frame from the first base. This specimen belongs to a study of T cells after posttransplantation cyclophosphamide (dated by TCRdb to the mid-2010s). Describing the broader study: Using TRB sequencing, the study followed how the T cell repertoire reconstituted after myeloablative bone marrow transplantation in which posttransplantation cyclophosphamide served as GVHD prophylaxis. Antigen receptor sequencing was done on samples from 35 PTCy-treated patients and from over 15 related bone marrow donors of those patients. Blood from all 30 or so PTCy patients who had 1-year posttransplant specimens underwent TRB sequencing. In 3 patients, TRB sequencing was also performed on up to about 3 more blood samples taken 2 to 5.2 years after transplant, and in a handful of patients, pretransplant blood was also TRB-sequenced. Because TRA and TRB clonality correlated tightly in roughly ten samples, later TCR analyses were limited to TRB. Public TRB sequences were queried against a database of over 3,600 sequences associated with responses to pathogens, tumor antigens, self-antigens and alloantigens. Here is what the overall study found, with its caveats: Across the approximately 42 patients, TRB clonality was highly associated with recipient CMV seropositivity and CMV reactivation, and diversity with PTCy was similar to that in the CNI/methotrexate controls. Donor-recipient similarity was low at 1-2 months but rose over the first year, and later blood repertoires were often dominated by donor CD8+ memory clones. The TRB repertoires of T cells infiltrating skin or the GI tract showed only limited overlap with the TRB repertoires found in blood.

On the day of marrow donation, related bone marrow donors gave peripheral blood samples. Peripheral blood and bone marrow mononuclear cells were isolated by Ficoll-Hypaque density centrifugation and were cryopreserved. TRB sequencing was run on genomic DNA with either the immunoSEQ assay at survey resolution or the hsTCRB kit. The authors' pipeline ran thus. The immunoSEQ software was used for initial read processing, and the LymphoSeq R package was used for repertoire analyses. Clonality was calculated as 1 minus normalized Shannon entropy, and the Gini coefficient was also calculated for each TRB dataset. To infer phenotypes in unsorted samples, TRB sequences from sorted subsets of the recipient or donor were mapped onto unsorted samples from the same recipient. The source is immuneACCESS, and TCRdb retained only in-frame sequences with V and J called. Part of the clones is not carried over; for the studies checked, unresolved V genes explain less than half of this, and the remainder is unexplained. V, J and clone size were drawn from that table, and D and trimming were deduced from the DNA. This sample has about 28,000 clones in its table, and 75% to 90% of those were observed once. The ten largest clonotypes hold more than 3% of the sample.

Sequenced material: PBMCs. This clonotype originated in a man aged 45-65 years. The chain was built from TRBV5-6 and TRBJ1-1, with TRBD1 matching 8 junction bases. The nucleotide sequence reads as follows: TGTGCCAGCAGCCAAACAGGGGGTGAAACTGAAGCTTTCTTT. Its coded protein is CASSQTGGETEAFF.